The clone carrying this TCR beta chain has a single count. What it binds is unknown. With V trimmed by 6 bases and J by 6 bases, 2 bases remained unmatched. The CDR3 sequence is 12 residues long. Germline V gives CDR1 MGHRA, CDR2 YSYEKL. TCRdb keeps only in-frame clones here, not all; method: immunoSEQ multiplex PCR. This sample yields roughly 13,000 clones, of which roughly 90% are seen a single time; approximately 7.8% belongs to the top ten. This sample was included in a study of T cell clonotyping in hematopoietic cell transplantation. Study findings and constraints: Cells were unsorted, so CD4 and CD8 contributions were not separated.

This chain uses TRBV4-1 with TRBJ2-7; 10 positions agree with TRBD1. The TCR comes from a female patient aged 50-59 years who had an allogeneic stem cell transplant from an unrelated donor, so the T cells may come from the graft donor. Some clones in this sample may be carry-over from other donors' samples. Sample: PBMCs, taken 100 days after allogeneic stem cell transplant. Here the CDR3 DNA reads TGCGCCAGCAGGCGGACAGGGGGCGAGCAGTACTTC. It encodes CASRRTGGEQYF.